A selection of T cell receptor beta chains follows, all from one sample in a study of Graves' ophthalmopathy and Graves' hyperthyroidism. Each CDR3 protein is one row after TCRdb ran MiXCR on the multiplex PCR reads. The sample carries more than 1,000,000 distinct CDR3 sequences, 35% to 40% recorded once. The sequenced sample consisted of peripheral blood or thyroid tissue (not recorded which). The receptors derive from an adult man with Graves' hyperthyroidism. The CDR3 runs from the conserved cysteine through the conserved F or W. The order of the fields is CDR3 DNA, CDR3 protein, J gene, clone size, V gene, D gene. D genes are given only for firm matches. Some rows mark clone size as missing; the rest say once, few, many or name a class of expanded clone.

cdr3_nt: TGTGCCAGCAGTTTACCCCTCCCTGTCTACGAGCAGTACTTC
cdr3_aa: CASSLPLPVYEQYF
j_call: TRBJ2-7
clone_size: -
v_call: TRBV5-5
d_call: -

cdr3_nt: TGTGCCAGCAGCGTAGGGGGTGCGGGAGAAAAACTGTTTTTT
cdr3_aa: CASSVGGAGEKLFF
j_call: TRBJ1-4
clone_size: -
v_call: TRBV9
d_call: -

cdr3_nt: TGTGCCACCAGCAGTGAACGGGGGTGGTCCTATAATTCACCCCTCCACTTT
cdr3_aa: CATSSERGWSYNSPLHF
j_call: TRBJ1-6
clone_size: many
v_call: TRBV15
d_call: -

cdr3_nt: TGTGCCACCCAGGACAGGGGAGGTGAAAAACTGTTTTTT
cdr3_aa: CATQDRGGEKLFF
j_call: TRBJ1-4
clone_size: few
v_call: TRBV5-8
d_call: TRBD1

cdr3_nt: TGTGCCAGCAGCTACGGTGGGGGGGGTCGGGAGACCCAGTACTTC
cdr3_aa: CASSYGGGGRETQYF
j_call: TRBJ2-5
clone_size: many
v_call: TRBV13
d_call: TRBD2

cdr3_nt: TGCAGTGCGGTAGAACAGGGTTTTCAGGCGGGTCAGCCCCAGCATTTT
cdr3_aa: CSAVEQGFQAGQPQHF
j_call: TRBJ1-5
clone_size: many
v_call: TRBV20-1
d_call: -

cdr3_nt: TGCAGCTTCGGACAGGGGGCGAATGGACTGTTTTTT
cdr3_aa: CSFGQGANGLFF
j_call: TRBJ1-4
clone_size: -
v_call: TRBV20-1
d_call: TRBD1

cdr3_nt: TGTGCCAGCAGTCCCGGGACAGGGCGGTACGAGGAGTACTTC
cdr3_aa: CASSPGTGRYEEYF
j_call: TRBJ2-7
clone_size: -
v_call: TRBV6-5
d_call: TRBD1

cdr3_nt: TGTGCCAGCAGCTCGTCTGAGGAGCAGTACTTC
cdr3_aa: CASSSSEEQYF
j_call: TRBJ2-7
clone_size: many
v_call: TRBV13
d_call: -

cdr3_nt: TGTGCCAGCAGTTACTCGCAGATCTGGACCGGTGGCTACACCTTC
cdr3_aa: CASSYSQIWTGGYTF
j_call: TRBJ1-2
clone_size: few
v_call: TRBV6-5
d_call: -

cdr3_nt: TGTGCCACCAGTCCAACAGGGGGCATGGAGACCCAGTACTTC
cdr3_aa: CATSPTGGMETQYF
j_call: TRBJ2-5
clone_size: -
v_call: TRBV15
d_call: TRBD1

cdr3_nt: TGTGCCAGCGAGGTCCGGACAGGGACCGGGGAGCTGTTTTTT
cdr3_aa: CASEVRTGTGELFF
j_call: TRBJ2-2
clone_size: many
v_call: TRBV2
d_call: TRBD1

cdr3_nt: TGTGCCAGCTCACAGATGGAGTGGGGTGACTCTGGAAACACCATATATTTT
cdr3_aa: CASSQMEWGDSGNTIYF
j_call: TRBJ1-3
clone_size: once
v_call: TRBV2
d_call: -

cdr3_nt: TGCGCCAGCAGCTTAGACAGCTCGATGTCTGGCTACACCTTC
cdr3_aa: CASSLDSSMSGYTF
j_call: TRBJ1-2
clone_size: few
v_call: TRBV5-1
d_call: -

cdr3_nt: TGCGCCAGCAGCTGGGGAGTGAGCACTGAAGCTTTCTTT
cdr3_aa: CASSWGVSTEAFF
j_call: TRBJ1-1
clone_size: many
v_call: TRBV5-1
d_call: -

cdr3_nt: TGTGCCAGCAGTGCCCTGTCAGGGGGACTCCACACTGAAGCTTTCTTT
cdr3_aa: CASSALSGGLHTEAFF
j_call: TRBJ1-1
clone_size: -
v_call: TRBV6-5
d_call: TRBD1

cdr3_nt: TGCGCCAGCAGACTGGGACAGGACTACGAGCAGTACTTC
cdr3_aa: CASRLGQDYEQYF
j_call: TRBJ2-7
clone_size: once
v_call: TRBV5-1
d_call: TRBD1